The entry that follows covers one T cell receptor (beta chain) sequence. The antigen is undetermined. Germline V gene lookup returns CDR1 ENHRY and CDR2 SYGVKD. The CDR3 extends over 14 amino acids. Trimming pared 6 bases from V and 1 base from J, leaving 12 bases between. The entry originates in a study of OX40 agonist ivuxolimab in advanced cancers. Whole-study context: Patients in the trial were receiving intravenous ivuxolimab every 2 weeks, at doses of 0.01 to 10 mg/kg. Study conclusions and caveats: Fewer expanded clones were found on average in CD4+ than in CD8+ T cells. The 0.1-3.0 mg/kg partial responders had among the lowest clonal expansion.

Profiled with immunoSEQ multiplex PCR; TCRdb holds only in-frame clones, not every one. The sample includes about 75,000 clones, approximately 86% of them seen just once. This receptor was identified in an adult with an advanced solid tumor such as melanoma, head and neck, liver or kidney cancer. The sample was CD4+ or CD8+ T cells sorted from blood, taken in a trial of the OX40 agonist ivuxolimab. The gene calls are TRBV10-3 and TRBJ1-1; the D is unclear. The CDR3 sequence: CAISPGIPNTEAFF. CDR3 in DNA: TGTGCCATCAGCCCCGGGATCCCGAACACTGAAGCTTTCTTT.